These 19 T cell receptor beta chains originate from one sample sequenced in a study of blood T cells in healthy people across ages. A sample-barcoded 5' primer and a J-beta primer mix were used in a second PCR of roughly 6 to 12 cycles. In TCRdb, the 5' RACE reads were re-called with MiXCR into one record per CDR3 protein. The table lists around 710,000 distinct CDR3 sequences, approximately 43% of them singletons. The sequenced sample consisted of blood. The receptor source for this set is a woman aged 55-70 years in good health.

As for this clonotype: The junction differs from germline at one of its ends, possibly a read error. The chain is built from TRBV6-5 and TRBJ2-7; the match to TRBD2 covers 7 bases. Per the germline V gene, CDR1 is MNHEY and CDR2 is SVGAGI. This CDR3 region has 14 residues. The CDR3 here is CASNYSGRSHEQYF. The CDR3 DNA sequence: TGTGCCAGCAATTACTCCGGGAGGAGCCACGAGCAGTACTTC.

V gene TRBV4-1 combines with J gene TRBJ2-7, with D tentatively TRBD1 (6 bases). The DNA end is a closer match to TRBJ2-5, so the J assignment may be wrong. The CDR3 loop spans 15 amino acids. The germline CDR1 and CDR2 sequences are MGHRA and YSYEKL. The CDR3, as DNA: TGCGCCAGCAGCCAAGTAACAGGGTCTAAAGAGACCCAGTACTTC. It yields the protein CASSQVTGSKETQYF.

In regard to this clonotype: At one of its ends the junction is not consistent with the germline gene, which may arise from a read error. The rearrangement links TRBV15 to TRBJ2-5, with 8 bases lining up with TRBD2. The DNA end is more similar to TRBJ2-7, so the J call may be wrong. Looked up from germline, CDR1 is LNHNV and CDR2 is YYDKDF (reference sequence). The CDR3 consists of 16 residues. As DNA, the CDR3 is TGTGCCACCAGCAGAGATACCGAGCGGGAGTCCTCCGAGCAGTACTTC. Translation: CATSRDTERESSEQYF.

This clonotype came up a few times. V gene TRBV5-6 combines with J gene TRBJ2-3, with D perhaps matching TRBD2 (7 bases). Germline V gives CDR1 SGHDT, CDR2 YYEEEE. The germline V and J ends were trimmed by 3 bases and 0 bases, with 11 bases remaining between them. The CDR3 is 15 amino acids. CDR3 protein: CASSWGGASTDTQYF. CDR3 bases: TGTGCCAGCAGCTGGGGGGGCGCAAGCACAGATACGCAGTATTTT.

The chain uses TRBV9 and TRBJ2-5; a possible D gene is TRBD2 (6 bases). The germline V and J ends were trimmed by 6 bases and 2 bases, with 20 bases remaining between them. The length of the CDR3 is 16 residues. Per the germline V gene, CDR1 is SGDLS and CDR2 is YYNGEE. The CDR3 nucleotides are TGTGCCAGCACCCTTAGCGGTCTAAACTCGCAAGAGACCCAGTACTTC. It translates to CASTLSGLNSQETQYF.

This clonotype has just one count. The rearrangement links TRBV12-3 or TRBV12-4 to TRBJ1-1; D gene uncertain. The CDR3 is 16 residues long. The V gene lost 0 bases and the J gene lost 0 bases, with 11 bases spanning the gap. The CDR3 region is CASSLALLRLNTEAFF. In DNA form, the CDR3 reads TGTGCCAGCAGTTTAGCGCTGCTCAGGTTGAACACTGAAGCTTTCTTT.

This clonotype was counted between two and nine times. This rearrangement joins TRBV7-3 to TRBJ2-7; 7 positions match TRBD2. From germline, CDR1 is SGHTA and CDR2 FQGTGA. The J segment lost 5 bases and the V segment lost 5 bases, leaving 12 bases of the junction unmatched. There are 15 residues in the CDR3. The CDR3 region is CASSPNSRGFHEQYF. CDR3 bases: TGTGCCAGCAGCCCCAATTCGCGGGGGTTCCACGAGCAGTACTTC.

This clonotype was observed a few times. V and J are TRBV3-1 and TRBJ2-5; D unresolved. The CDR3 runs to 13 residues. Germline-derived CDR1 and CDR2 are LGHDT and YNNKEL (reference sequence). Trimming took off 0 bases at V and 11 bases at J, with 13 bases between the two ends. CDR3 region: CASSQDWPAWQYF. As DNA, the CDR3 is TGTGCCAGCAGCCAAGATTGGCCAGCCTGGCAGTACTTC.

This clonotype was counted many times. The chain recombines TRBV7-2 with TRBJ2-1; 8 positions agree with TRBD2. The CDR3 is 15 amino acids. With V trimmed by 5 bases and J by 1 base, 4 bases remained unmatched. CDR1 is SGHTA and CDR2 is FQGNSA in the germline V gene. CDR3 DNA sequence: TGTGCCAGCAGCCCTACGGGGGGGTCCTACAATGAGCAGTTCTTC. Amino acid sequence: CASSPTGGSYNEQFF.

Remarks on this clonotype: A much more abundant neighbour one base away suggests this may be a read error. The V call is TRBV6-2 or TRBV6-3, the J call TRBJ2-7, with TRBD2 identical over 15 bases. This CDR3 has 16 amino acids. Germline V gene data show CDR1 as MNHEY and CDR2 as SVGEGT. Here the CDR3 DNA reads TGTACCAGCACCGGGACTAGCGGGAGGTATTCCTACGAGCAGTACTTC. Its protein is CTSTGTSGRYSYEQYF.

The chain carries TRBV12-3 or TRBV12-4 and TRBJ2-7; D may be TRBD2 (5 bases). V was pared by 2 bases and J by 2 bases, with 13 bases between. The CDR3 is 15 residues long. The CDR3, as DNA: TGTGCCAGCAGTTTACAGTTGGACTCCGCCTACGAGCAGTACTTC. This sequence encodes CASSLQLDSAYEQYF.

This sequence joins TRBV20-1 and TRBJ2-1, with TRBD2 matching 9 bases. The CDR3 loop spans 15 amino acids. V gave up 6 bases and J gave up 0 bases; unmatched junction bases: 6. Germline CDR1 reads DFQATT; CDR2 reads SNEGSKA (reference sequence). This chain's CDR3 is CSAPSRGGSYNEQFF. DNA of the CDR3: TGCAGTGCCCCATCGCGGGGGGGCTCCTACAATGAGCAGTTCTTC.

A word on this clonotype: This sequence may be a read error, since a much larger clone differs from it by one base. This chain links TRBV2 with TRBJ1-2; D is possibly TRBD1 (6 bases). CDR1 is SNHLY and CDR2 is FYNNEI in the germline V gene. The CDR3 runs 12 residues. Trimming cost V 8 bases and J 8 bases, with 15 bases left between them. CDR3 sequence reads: CASQQGARGYTF. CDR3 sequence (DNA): TGTGCCAGCCAACAGGGTGCACGAGGCTACACCTTC.

CDR3 loop: CASSRASQEYF. CDR3 bases: TGTGCCAGCAGTAGGGCTTCCCAAGAGTATTTT. The chain is built from TRBV27 and TRBJ2-3, with unresolved D. This CDR3 spans 11 amino acids. Germline CDR1 is MNHEY and CDR2 is SMNVEV (reference sequence). The V gene lost 5 bases and the J gene lost 13 bases, with 13 bases spanning the gap.

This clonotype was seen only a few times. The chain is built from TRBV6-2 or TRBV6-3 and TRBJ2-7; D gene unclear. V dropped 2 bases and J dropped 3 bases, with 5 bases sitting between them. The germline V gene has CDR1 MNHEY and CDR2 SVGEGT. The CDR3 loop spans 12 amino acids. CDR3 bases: TGTGCCAGCAGTTACACTCACTACGAGCAGTACTTC. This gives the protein CASSYTHYEQYF.

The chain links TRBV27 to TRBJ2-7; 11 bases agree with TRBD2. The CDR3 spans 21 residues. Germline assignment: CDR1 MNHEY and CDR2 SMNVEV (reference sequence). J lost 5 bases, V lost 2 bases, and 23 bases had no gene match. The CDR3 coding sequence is TGTGCCAGCAGTTTAGCCTTGGGACAGGGTTGGACTAGCGGGCGACCTCACGAGCAGTACTTC. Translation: CASSLALGQGWTSGRPHEQYF.

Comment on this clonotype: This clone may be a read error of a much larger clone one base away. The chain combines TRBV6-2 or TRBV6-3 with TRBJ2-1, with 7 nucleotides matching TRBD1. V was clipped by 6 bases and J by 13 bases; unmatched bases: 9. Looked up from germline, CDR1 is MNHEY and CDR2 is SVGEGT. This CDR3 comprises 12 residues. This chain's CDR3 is CASSRTGETQFF. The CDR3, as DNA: TGTGCCAGCAGCAGGACAGGAGAGACCCAGTTCTTC.

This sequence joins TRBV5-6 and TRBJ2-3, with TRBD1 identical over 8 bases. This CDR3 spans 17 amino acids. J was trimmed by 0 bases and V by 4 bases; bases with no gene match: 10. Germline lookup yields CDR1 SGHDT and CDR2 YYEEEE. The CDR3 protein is CASSLLRDRKSTDTQYF. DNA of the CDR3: TGTGCCAGCAGCCTCCTCCGGGACAGGAAAAGCACAGATACGCAGTATTTT.

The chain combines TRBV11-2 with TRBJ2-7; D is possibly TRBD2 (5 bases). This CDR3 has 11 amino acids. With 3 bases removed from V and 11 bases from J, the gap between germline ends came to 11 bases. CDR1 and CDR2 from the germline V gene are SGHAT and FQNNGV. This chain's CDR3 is CASSFSSHKYF. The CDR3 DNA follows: TGTGCCAGCAGCTTTTCTAGCCATAAGTACTTC.